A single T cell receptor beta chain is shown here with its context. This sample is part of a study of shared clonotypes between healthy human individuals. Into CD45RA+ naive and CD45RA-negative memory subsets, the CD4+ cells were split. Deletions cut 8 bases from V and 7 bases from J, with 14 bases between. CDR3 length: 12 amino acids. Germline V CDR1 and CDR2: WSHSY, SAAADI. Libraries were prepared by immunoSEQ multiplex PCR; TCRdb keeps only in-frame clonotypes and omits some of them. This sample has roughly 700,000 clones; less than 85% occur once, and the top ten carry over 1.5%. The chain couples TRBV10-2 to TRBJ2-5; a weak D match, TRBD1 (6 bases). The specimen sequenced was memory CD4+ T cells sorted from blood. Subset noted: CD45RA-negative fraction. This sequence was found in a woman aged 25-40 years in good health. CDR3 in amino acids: CASGGQRGTQYF. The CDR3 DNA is TGCGCCAGCGGGGGACAACGCGGGACCCAGTACTTC.